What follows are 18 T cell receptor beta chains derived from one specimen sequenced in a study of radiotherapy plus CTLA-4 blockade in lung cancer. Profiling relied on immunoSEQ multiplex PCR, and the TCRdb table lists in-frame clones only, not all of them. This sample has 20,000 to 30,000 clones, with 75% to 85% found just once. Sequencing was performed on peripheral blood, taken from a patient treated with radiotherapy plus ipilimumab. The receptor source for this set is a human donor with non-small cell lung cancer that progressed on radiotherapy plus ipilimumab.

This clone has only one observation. CDR3 loop: CASSVGTGELYEQYF. CDR3 nucleotide sequence: TGTGCCAGCAGCGTCGGGACAGGGGAGCTCTACGAGCAGTACTTC. The V and J genes are TRBV9 and TRBJ2-7; 10 bases are shared with TRBD1. The CDR3 is made up of 15 amino acids. V lost 2 bases to trimming and J lost 3 bases; unmatched junction nucleotides: 5. Germline CDR1 and CDR2: SGDLS and YYNGEE.

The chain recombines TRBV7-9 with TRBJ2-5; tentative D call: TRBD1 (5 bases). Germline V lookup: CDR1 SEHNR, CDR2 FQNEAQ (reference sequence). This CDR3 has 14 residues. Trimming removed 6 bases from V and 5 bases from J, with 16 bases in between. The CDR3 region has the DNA TGTGCCAGCAGTCTGGGGCGGACGCGGGAGACCCAGTACTTC. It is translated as CASSLGRTRETQYF.

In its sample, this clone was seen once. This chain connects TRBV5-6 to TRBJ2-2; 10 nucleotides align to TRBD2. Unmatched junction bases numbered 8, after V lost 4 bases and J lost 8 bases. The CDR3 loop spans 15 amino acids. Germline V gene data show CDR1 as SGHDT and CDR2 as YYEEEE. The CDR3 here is CASSLLAGQTGELFF. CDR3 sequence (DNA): TGTGCCAGCAGCCTACTAGCGGGGCAAACTGGGGAGCTGTTTTTT.

The CDR3 reads CASESPSNQPQHF. The CDR3 DNA sequence: TGTGCCAGCGAAAGTCCTAGCAATCAGCCCCAGCATTTT. The chain combines TRBV28 with TRBJ1-5; D not resolved. CDR3 length: 13 residues. Germline-derived CDR1 and CDR2 are MDHEN and SYDVKM. V gave up 8 bases and J gave up 0 bases, with 8 bases separating them.

The chain's CDR3 is CASRAGTSGPRITGELFF. CDR3 nucleotides: TGTGCCAGCAGGGCCGGGACTAGCGGCCCAAGGATCACCGGGGAGCTGTTTTTT. The chain couples TRBV7-9 to TRBJ2-2; 11 bases are a match to TRBD2. The CDR3 is made up of 18 amino acids. Germline V gives CDR1 SEHNR, CDR2 FQNEAQ (reference sequence). The trim removed 6 bases at V and 4 bases at J, leaving 13 bases unmatched.

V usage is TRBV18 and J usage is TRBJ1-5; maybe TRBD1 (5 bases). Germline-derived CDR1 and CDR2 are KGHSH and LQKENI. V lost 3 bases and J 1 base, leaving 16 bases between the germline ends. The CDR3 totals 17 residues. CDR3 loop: CASSPGGKGMSNQPQHF. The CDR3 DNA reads TGTGCCAGCTCACCCGGAGGTAAGGGGATGAGCAATCAGCCCCAGCATTTT.

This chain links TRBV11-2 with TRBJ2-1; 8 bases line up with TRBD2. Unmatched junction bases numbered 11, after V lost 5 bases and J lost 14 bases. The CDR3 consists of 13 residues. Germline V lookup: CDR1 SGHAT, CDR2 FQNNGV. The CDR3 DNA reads TGTGCCAGCAGCCTCCAGGGGACTAGTGCTAAGTTCTTC. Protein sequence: CASSLQGTSAKFF.

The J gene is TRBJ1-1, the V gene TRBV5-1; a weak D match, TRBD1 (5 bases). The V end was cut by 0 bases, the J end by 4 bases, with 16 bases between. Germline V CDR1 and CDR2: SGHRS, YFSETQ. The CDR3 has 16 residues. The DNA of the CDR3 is TGCGCCAGCAGCTTGGAGGGGCGCCTCGGAGGCACTGAAGCTTTCTTT. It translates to CASSLEGRLGGTEAFF.

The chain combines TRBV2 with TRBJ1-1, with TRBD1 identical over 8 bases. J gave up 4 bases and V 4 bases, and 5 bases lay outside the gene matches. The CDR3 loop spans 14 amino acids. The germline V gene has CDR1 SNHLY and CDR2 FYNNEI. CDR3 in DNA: TGTGCCAGCAGTGGACAGGGGATAAGCACTGAAGCTTTCTTT. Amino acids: CASSGQGISTEAFF.

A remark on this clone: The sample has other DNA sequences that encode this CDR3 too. The CDR3 sequence: CASSISGQGGDTQYF. DNA of the CDR3: TGTGCCAGTAGTATATCCGGGCAGGGCGGAGATACGCAGTATTTT. The rearrangement joins TRBV19 to TRBJ2-3, with a possible D match to TRBD1 (5 bases). The germline CDR1 and CDR2 sequences are LNHDA and SQIVND (reference sequence). The CDR3 consists of 15 residues. Trimming left V 2 bases short and J 5 bases short, with 14 bases between.

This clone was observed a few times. The CDR3: CASSAGPTVSNQPQHF. The CDR3 DNA sequence: TGTGCCAGTAGTGCGGGCCCTACAGTTAGCAATCAGCCCCAGCATTTT. The chain has TRBV19 and TRBJ1-5, with D unresolved. In germline, CDR1 is LNHDA, CDR2 SQIVND (reference sequence). Deletions cut 5 bases from V and 0 bases from J, with 14 bases between. The CDR3 spans 16 residues.

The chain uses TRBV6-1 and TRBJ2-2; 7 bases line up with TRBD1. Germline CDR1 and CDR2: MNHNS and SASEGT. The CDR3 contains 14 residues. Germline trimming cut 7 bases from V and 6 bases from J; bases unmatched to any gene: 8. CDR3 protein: CASTRQGVSGELFF. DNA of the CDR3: TGTGCCAGCACAAGACAGGGAGTATCCGGGGAGCTGTTTTTT.

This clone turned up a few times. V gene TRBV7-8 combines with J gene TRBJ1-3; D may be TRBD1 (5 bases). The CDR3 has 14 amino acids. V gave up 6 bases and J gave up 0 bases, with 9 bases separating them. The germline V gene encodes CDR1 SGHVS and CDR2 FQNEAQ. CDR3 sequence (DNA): TGTGCCAGCAGTCCGACAGTCTCTGGAAACACCATATATTTT. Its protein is CASSPTVSGNTIYF. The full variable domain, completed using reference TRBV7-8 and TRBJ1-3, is GAGVSQSPRYKVAKRGQDVALRCDPISGHVSLFWYQQALGQGPEFLTYFQNEAQLDKSGLPSDRFFAERPEGSVSTLKIQRTQQEDSAVYLCASSPTVSGNTIYFGEGSWLTVV.

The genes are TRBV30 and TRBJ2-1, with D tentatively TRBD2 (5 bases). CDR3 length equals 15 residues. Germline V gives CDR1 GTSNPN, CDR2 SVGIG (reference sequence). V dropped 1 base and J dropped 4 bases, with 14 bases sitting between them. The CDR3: CAWSAGGSNYNEQFF. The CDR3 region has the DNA TGTGCCTGGAGTGCGGGTGGGAGTAATTACAATGAGCAGTTCTTC.

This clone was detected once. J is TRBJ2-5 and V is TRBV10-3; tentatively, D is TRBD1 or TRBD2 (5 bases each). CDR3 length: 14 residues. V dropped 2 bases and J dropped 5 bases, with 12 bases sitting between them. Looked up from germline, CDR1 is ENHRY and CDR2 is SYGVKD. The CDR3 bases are TGTGCCATCAGTGAGGGGGGTAGCGTGGAGACCCAGTACTTC. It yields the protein CAISEGGSVETQYF.

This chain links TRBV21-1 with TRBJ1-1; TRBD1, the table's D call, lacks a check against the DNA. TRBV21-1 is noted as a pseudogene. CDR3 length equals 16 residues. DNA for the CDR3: TGTGCCAGCAGCAAAAATGGCGACATTATGAACACTGAAGCTTTCTTT. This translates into CASSKNGDIMNTEAFF.

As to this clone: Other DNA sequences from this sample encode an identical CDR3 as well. Here the CDR3 reads CASSQDTGNGNQPQHF. As DNA, the CDR3 is TGCGCCAGCAGCCAAGATACCGGTAACGGCAATCAGCCCCAGCATTTT. The chain links TRBV4-3 to TRBJ1-5; D gene uncertain. The germline V gene encodes CDR1 LGHNA and CDR2 YSLEER. Trimming pared 0 bases from V and 2 bases from J, leaving 11 bases between. This CDR3 comprises 16 residues.

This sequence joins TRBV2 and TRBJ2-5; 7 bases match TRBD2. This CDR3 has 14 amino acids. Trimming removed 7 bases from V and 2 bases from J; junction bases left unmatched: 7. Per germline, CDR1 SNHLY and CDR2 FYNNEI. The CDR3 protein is CASTPQGLQETQYF. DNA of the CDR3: TGTGCCAGCACCCCCCAGGGACTACAAGAGACCCAGTACTTC.